The TCR beta chain under discussion was sequenced for a study of blood T cell repertoires in COVID-19. Study summary: PBMCs, B-cell-depleted T cells, or T cells provided the cDNA or gDNA that made up the material.

Patients at the Seattle site were enrolled during active infection and followed longitudinally. Authors' analysis steps: Amplifying reference gene primers gave estimates of nucleated cell counts. Repertoires were generated with immunoSEQ multiplex PCR, while TCRdb's copy carries only in-frame clones and drops some. The V and J calls and clone size were taken over from that table, and D and trimming were inferred from the DNA. The sample lists some 270,000 clones; approximately 84% were seen once. The CDR3 length is 16 residues. Germline values: CDR1 KGHSH, CDR2 LQKENI. J was trimmed by 8 bases and V by 0 bases; bases with no gene match: 8.

Sequences were obtained from peripheral blood. The clonotype originates from a person aged 65-85 years with COVID-19, enrolled during active disease. The chain couples TRBV18 to TRBJ1-4; TRBD1 aligns across 8 bases. DNA of the CDR3: TGTGCCAGCTCACCACCGGGGACAGGCAAGAACGAAAAACTGTTTTTT. Its translation: CASSPPGTGKNEKLFF.